What follows is one T cell receptor (beta chain) and its context. Antigen: not known. Vbeta (60) and Jbeta (13) primers were used in the PCR. Using immunoSEQ multiplex PCR, the repertoire was profiled, and TCRdb retains in-frame clones only, with some absent. The table shows 30,000 to 45,000 clones, with approximately 90% occurring only once. These data originate in a study of cytomegalovirus exposure and HLA in healthy donors. Overall study: From HLA-typed donors, an early data release held some 80 million unique TCRs. General observations from the study: The investigators catalogued about 170 TCR beta chains as cytomegalovirus-associated.

Germline CDR1 and CDR2: MNHEY and SMNVEV (reference sequence). The CDR3 is 14 residues long. The V end lost 6 bases, the J end lost 0 bases, and 6 bases lay between the germline ends. The genes are TRBV27 and TRBJ2-6; no clear D gene. The clonotype comes from a woman aged 40 to 50 in good health and CMV-seropositive. Source material: PBMCs. The CDR3 reads CASSPDSGANVLTF. The CDR3, as DNA: TGTGCCAGCAGCCCAGACTCTGGGGCCAACGTCCTGACTTTC.